This T cell receptor (beta chain) was identified in a study of human T cells and chemical hapten exposure. Study outcomes and limitations: TCRs at a frequency above 1 in 1000 stayed unchanged with DPC sensitization.

Germline V gene lookup returns CDR1 MRHNA and CDR2 SNTAGT. The CDR3 has 16 amino acids. V shed 3 bases, J shed 2 bases, and the junction held 5 bases outside the gene matches. There are many counts of this clonotype. Its specificity is not known. Using its own MiXCR run on the RACE reads, TCRdb lists one record per CDR3 protein. The sample gives more than 90,000 distinct CDR3 sequences, approximately 10% of which show up once; roughly 3% is in the top ten. Time point of the sample: patch test 2, 6 weeks after DPC sensitization. Treatment given: therapeutic diphenylcyclopropenone sensitization with weekly scalp DPC.

This receptor was taken from a woman in her thirties or forties with alopecia areata. Some clones in this sample may be carry-over from other donors' samples. J is TRBJ2-3 and V is TRBV6-4, with 10 bases identical to TRBD2. The source was whole blood, collected in connection with sensitization to the hapten diphenylcyclopropenone (DPC). The CDR3 DNA follows: TGTGCCAGCAGTGAAGTAGCGGGGGGCGCCACAGATACGCAGTATTTT. This gives the protein CASSEVAGGATDTQYF.